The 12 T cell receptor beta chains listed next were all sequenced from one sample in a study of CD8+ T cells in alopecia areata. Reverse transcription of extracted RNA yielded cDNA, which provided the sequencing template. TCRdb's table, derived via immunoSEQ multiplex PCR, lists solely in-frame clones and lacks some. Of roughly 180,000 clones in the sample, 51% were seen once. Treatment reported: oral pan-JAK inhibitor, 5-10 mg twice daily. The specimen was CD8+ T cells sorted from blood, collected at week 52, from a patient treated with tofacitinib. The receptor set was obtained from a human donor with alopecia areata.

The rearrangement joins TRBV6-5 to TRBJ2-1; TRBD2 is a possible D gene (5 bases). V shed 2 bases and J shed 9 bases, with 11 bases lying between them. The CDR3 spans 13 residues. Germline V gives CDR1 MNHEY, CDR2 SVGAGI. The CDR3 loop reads CASSYRGQLEQFF. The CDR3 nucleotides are TGTGCCAGCAGTTACCGCGGGCAGCTTGAGCAGTTCTTC.

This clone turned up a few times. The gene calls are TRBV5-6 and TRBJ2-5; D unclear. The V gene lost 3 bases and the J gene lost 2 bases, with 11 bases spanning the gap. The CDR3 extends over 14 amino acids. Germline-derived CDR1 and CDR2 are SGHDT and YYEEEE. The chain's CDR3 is CASSSGYTQETQYF. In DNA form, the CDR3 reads TGTGCCAGCAGCTCGGGTTACACGCAAGAGACCCAGTACTTC. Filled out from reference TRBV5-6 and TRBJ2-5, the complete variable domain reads DAGVTQSPTHLIKTRGQQVTLRCSPKSGHDTVSWYQQALGQGPQFIFQYYEEEERQRGNFPDRFSGHQFPNYSSELNVNALLLGDSALYLCASSSGYTQETQYFGPGTRLLVL.

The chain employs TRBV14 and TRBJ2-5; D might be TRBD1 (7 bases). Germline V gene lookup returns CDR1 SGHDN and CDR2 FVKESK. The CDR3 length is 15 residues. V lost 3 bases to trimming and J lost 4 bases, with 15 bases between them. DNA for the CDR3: TGTGCCAGCAGCCAGACAGGGAAGGGAGGAGAGACCCAGTACTTC. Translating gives CASSQTGKGGETQYF. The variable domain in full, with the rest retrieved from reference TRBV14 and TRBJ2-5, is EAGVTQFPSHSVIEKGQTVTLRCDPISGHDNLYWYRRVMGKEIKFLLHFVKESKQDESGMPNNRFLAERTGGTYSTLKVQPAELEDSGVYFCASSQTGKGGETQYFGPGTRLLVL.

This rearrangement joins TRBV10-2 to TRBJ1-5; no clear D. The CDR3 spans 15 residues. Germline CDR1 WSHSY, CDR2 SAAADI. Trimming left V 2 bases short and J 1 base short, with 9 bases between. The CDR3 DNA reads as TGCGCCAGCAGTGAGGGATCCTTGAGCAATCAGCCCCAGCATTTT. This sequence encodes CASSEGSLSNQPQHF.

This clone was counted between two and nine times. In DNA, the CDR3 is TGTGCCAGCAGCCTCCTAGGGGGCACAGATACGCAGTATTTT. This encodes CASSLLGGTDTQYF. The chain employs TRBV11-2 and TRBJ2-3; TRBD1 might be the D (5 bases). This CDR3 region has 14 residues. V was shortened by 5 bases and J by 1 base, with 10 bases between the two germline ends. Per the germline V gene, CDR1 is SGHAT and CDR2 is FQNNGV. The full variable domain, rest sourced from reference TRBV11-2 and TRBJ2-3, is EAGVAQSPRYKIIEKRQSVAFWCNPISGHATLYWYQQILGQGPKLLIQFQNNGVVDDSQLPKDRFSAERLKGVDSTLKIQPAKLEDSAVYLCASSLLGGTDTQYFGPGTRLTVL.

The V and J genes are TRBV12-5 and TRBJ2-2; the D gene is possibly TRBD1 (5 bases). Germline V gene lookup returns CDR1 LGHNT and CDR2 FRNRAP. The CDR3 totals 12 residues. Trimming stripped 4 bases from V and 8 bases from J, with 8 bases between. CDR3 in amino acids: CASGYWTGELFF. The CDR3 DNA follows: TGTGCTAGTGGTTACTGGACAGGGGAGCTGTTTTTT.

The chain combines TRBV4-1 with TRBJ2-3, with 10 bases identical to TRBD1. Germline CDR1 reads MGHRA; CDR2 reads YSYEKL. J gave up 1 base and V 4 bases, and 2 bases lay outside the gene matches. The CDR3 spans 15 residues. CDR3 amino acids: CASSPGTGGTDTQYF. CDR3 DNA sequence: TGCGCCAGCAGCCCCGGGACAGGGGGCACAGATACGCAGTATTTT.

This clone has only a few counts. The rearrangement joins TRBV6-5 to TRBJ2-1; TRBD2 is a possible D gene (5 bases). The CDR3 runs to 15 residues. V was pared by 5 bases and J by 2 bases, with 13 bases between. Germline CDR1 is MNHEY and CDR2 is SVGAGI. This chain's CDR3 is CASSRGDSAYNEQFF. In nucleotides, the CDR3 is TGTGCCAGCAGTCGGGGTGACTCCGCCTACAATGAGCAGTTCTTC.

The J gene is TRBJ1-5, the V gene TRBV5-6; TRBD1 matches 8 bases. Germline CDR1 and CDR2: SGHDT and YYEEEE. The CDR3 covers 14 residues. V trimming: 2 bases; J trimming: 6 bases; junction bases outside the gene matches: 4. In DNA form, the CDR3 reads TGTGCCAGCAGCTTCTGGACAGGGATTCAGCCCCAGCATTTT. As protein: CASSFWTGIQPQHF.

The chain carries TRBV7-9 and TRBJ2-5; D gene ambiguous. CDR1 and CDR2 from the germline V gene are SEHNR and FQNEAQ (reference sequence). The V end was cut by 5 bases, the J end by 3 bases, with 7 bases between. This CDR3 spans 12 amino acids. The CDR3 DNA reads TGTGCCAGCAGCGGACGAAAAGAGACCCAGTACTTC. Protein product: CASSGRKETQYF.

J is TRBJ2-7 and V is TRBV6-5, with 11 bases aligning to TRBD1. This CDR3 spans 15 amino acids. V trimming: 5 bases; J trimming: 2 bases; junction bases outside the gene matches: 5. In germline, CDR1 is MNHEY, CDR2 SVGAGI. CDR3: CASSTRDRGTYEQYF. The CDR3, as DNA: TGTGCCAGCAGTACACGGGACAGGGGGACCTACGAGCAGTACTTC.

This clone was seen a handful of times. DNA of the CDR3: TGTGCCAGCAGCTTAGGGGTTGGCAGGAACACCGGGGAGCTGTTTTTT. Protein sequence: CASSLGVGRNTGELFF. The rearrangement links TRBV7-2 to TRBJ2-2; D ambiguous. The CDR3 contains 16 residues. V was clipped by 1 base and J by 1 base, with 10 bases between them. Looked up from germline, CDR1 is SGHTA and CDR2 is FQGNSA.